This T cell receptor beta chain was obtained from a study of T cells in Graves' hyperthyroidism and ophthalmopathy (dated by TCRdb to the late 2010s). About the full investigation: Peripheral blood samples were taken at initial diagnosis, before any treatment was given. To identify TCR V-J signatures that set the groups apart, the researchers used a discovery cohort of roughly 100 patients, made up of around 42 with Graves' ophthalmopathy and some 60 with stable Graves' hyperthyroidism. Prospective prediction of ophthalmopathy was tested in an independent validation cohort consisting of some 18 hyperthyroidism patients and some 17 patients who later progressed to ophthalmopathy. The roughly 94 discovery patients were randomly divided into training and test sets at a 7:3 ratio. In addition, the study compared T-cell repertoires in thyroid tissue and in blood from roughly six Graves' hyperthyroidism patients. After sampling, hyperthyroidism patients received methimazole starting at 30 mg daily, and ophthalmopathy patients received high-dose intravenous methylprednisolone. TCR Vbeta CDR3 sequencing of some 140 peripheral blood samples (over 40 ophthalmopathy, approximately 80 hyperthyroidism and around 17 progressor patients) is reported in the paper. Results the study describes overall, beyond this receptor: No statistical method was used to set the sample size in advance, and investigators knew the group allocation. In validation, the model predicted progression to ophthalmopathy a median of approximately 6.3 months before onset, with 70% to 71% sensitivity and around 76% specificity. Most expanded thyroid clonotypes (frequency above 0.001) were also detected in blood, a finding suggesting that blood repertoires may reflect thyroid immune responses. In cross-validation, a model built on a 13 V-J signature told ophthalmopathy apart from stable hyperthyroidism with 85% to 90% sensitivity and around 81% specificity, and in testing the same model reached 80%/75%.

This clonotype was detected only a few times. Its antigen remains unidentified. Its ends do not fully match the called genes, so a read error is possible. Amplification of TCR beta CDR3 regions was carried out from RNA transcripts. For the first round of RT-PCR on the TCR CDR3, the HTBI primer set was used together with the Qiagen OneStep RT-PCR kit. Libraries were constructed in a second round of multiplex PCR, after which size selection and purification were performed. The libraries were sequenced on an Illumina HiSeq2000 using paired-end 100 bp reads. The original pipeline was this. SOAPnuke was used to process the raw data, with reads discarded if the reads contained adapters or uncalled bases, had a mean Phred below 15, or lacked an exact constant-primer or identifier match. COPE v1.2.5 was used to merge the high-quality paired reads, and each unique nucleotide sequence was defined as a clonotype. Clonotypes were aligned to IMGT TRBV, TRBD and TRBJ reference segments using MiTCR v1.1. Only V-J combinations with frequency above 0.0001, covering about 99% of repertoires, were analysed. The TCS score was defined as F50 (clonal expansion) divided by E x V (chaos), with BLOSUM62-based TCRdist calculated between CDR3 peptides within each V-J. Welch's t-statistics and random forest reduced roughly 500 V-J features to 13, which were used in a naive Bayes classifier (R e1071). TCRdb cleaned the public reads at Q25 with fastp, built clones with MiXCR and kept in-frame beta chains. Duplicate CDR3 protein sequences are folded into a single record with the most common DNA and genes. The V and J calls and clone size are TCRdb's, not the authors'. The sample has about 740,000 distinct CDR3 sequences on record, 14% of them singletons. The biggest ten clones account for 10% to 13% of the sample.

Spanning cysteine to phenylalanine, the CDR3 consists of 15 amino acids. Only the CDR3 region is kept as DNA, spanning 45 bases read in frame from base 1. The germline V gene (reference sequence) provides CDR1 DFQATT and CDR2 SNEGSKA. A patient counted as having stable Graves' hyperthyroidism if no progression to ophthalmopathy occurred over 18 months of follow-up. Hyperthyroidism patients were newly diagnosed, with disease duration under 2 months, and aged 18 to 65 years. The study excluded patients with uncontrolled infections, other autoimmune diseases, pregnancy or lactation. Diagnoses were based on clinical symptoms, serum thyroxine and TRAb, thyroid ultrasound and orbital computed tomography. Ficoll-Paque density gradient centrifugation was used to isolate PBMCs from around 10 ml of fresh peripheral blood. Total RNA was extracted with Trizol reagent, and quality was checked on an Agilent 2100 Bioanalyzer.

Rearrangement joined TRBV20-1 to TRBJ2-7; TRBD1 agrees with 10 junctional bases. The sequence was obtained from a woman between 18 and 29 years old with Graves' hyperthyroidism. What was sequenced was blood. For the CDR3, the sequence is CSASQPGTGALEQYF. The nucleotide sequence is TGCAGTGCTAGTCAACCCGGGACAGGGGCTCTTGAGCAATACTTC.